The entry below gives a single T cell receptor (beta chain) sequence along with its context. Unmatched junction bases numbered 10, after V lost 4 bases and J lost 5 bases. Per germline, CDR1 GTSNPN and CDR2 SVGIG (reference sequence). The CDR3 sequence is 14 residues long. As processed by the authors: Amplification with reference gene primers provided the estimates of nucleated cell counts. Only in-frame clones appear in the TCRdb table, and some are missing; sequencing was by immunoSEQ multiplex PCR. V and J calls and clone size come straight from that table; D and trimming were deduced from the DNA. The sample records about 300,000 clones, around 89% being singletons. This sample was taken from a study of blood T cell repertoires in COVID-19. Across the study: Specimens from acute and convalescent COVID-19 originated in the United States, Italy and Spain.

V is TRBV30 and J is TRBJ1-2, with 7 bases that match TRBD1. Sequencing input: peripheral blood. The receptor was isolated from a woman aged 45 to 65 with COVID-19, enrolled during active disease. This CDR3 is CAWTPPGQRYGYTF. DNA of the CDR3: TGTGCCTGGACCCCCCCGGGACAGCGGTATGGCTACACCTTC.